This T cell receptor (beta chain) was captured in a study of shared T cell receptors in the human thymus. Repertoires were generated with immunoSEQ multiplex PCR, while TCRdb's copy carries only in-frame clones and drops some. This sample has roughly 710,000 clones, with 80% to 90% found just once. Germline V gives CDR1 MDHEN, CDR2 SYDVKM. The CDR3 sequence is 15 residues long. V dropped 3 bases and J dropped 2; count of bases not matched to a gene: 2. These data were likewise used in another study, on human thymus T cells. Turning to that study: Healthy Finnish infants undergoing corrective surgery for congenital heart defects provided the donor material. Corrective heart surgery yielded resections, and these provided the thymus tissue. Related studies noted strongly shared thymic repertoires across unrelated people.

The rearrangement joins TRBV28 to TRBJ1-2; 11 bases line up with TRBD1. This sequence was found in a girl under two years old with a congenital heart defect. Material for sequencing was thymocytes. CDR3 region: CASSFGTGGNYGYTF. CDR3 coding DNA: TGTGCCAGCAGTTTTGGGACAGGGGGGAACTATGGCTACACCTTC.